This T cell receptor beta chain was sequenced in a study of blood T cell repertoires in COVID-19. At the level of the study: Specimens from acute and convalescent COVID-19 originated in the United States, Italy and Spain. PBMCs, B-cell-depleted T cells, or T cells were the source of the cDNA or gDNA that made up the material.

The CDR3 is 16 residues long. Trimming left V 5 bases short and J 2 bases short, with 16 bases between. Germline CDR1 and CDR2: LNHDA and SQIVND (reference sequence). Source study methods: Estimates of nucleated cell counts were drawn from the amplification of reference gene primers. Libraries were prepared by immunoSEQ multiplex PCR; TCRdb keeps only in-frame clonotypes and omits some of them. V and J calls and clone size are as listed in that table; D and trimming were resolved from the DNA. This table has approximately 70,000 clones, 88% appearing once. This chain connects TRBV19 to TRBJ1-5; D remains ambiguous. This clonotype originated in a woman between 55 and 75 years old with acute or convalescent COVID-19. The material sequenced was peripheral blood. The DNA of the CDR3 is TGTGCCAGTAGTTCCCGACAAGGAACGGGCAATCAGCCCCAGCATTTT. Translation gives CASSSRQGTGNQPQHF.